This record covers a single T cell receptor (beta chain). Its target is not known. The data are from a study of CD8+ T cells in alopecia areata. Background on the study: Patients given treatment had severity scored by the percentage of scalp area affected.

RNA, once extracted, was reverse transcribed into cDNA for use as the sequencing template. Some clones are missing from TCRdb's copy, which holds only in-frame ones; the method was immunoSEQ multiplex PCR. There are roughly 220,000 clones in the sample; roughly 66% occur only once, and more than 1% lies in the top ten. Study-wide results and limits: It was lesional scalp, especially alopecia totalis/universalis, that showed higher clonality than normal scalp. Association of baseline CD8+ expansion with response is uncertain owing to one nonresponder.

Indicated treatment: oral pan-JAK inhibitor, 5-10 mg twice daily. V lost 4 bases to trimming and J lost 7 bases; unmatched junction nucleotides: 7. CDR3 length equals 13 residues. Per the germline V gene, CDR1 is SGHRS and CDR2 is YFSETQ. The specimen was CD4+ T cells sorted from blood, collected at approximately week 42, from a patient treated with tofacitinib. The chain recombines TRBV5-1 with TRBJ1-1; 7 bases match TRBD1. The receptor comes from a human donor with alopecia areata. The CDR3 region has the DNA TGCGCCAGCAGCCCAGGTAGGGACAGTGAAGCTTTCTTT. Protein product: CASSPGRDSEAFF.